Listed below are T cell receptor beta chains from one sample, sequenced in a study of breast tumors, draining lymph nodes, adjacent tissues. TCRdb independently ran MiXCR on the multiplex PCR reads; one entry per CDR3 protein. The sample holds 190,000 or so distinct CDR3 sequences; 30% to 40% are singletons and the top ten take approximately 4.5%. Sequencing input: axillary lymph node tissue. These receptors came from a female donor with breast cancer. Some clones in this sample may be carry-over from other donors' samples. Both conserved end residues are part of each CDR3. A D gene is named only where the DNA matches it firmly. Clone size is given for some rows only: seen once, a few or many times, or a class if the clone is expanded.

len	v_gene	j_gene	abundance	d_gene	CDR3nt	CDR3aa
16	TRBV14	TRBJ2-1	many	NA	TGTGCCAGCAGCCAAGTCCCCGCATCTTCCTACAATGAGCAGTTCTTC	CASSQVPASSYNEQFF
16	TRBV7-2	TRBJ1-2	NA	TRBD1	TGTGCCAGCAGCTTATCTTTTTTGGGACAGGGGGCAGGCTACACCTTC	CASSLSFLGQGAGYTF
16	TRBV20-1	TRBJ1-3	many	TRBD1	TGCAGTGCTAGAGTCAACAGGGGCTACTCTGGAAACACCATATATTTT	CSARVNRGYSGNTIYF
16	TRBV14	TRBJ2-7	many	TRBD1	TGTGCCAGCAGCCAAGGGGGAAGGGGGCAGTCGGACGAGCAGTACTTC	CASSQGGRGQSDEQYF
14	TRBV18	TRBJ1-3	many	NA	TGTGCCAGCTCACCTGCAAGCTCTGGAAACACCATATATTTT	CASSPASSGNTIYF
13	TRBV7-6	TRBJ1-3	many	NA	TGTGCCAGCAGTCCTACGGGGGGAAACACCATATATTTT	CASSPTGGNTIYF
13	TRBV5-6	TRBJ2-7	many	TRBD1	TGTGCCAGCACAGGACAGGGCCCTTACGAGCAGTACTTC	CASTGQGPYEQYF
15	TRBV19	TRBJ1-4	many	TRBD1	TGTGCCAGTAGTTCGTCGGACAGGGTCAATGAAAAACTGTTTTTT	CASSSSDRVNEKLFF
14	TRBV11-1	TRBJ1-5	once	NA	TGTGCCAGCAGCTCGTTCGGGGACAATCAGCCCCAGCATTTT	CASSSFGDNQPQHF
15	TRBV6-1	TRBJ1-5	many	NA	TGTGCCAGCAGTGAGGGGGCAGGGTATAATCAGCCCCAGCATTTT	CASSEGAGYNQPQHF
12	TRBV20-1	TRBJ2-7	many	NA	TGCAGTGCTAGAGCAGGGACCTACGAGCAGTACTTC	CSARAGTYEQYF
16	TRBV11-3	TRBJ2-3	many	TRBD2	TGTGCCAGCAGCACCGGAGGGACTAGCGGAAGAGATACGCAGTATTTT	CASSTGGTSGRDTQYF
17	TRBV19	TRBJ2-3	NA	NA	TGTGCCAGCAGCCCTCCTGGCGTCAGGGAGAGCACAGATACGCAGTATTTT	CASSPPGVRESTDTQYF
15	TRBV6-2/TRBV6-3	TRBJ1-2	many	TRBD1	TGTGCCAGCAGGGGGACCGGGACAGGGACGGAAGGCTACACCTTC	CASRGTGTGTEGYTF
16	TRBV15	TRBJ1-3	NA	NA	TGTGCCACCAGCAGAGATCTTCGGGGCTCTGGAAACACCATATATTTT	CATSRDLRGSGNTIYF
17	TRBV7-9	TRBJ2-3	many	TRBD2	TGTGCCAGCGCATGGTTTATTGCGGGGGGGCTACCAGATACGCAGTATTTT	CASAWFIAGGLPDTQYF
13	TRBV30	TRBJ2-7	NA	NA	TGTGCCAGCGACCGTCAGGGGTTCTACGAGCAGTACTTC	CASDRQGFYEQYF
20	TRBV7-2	TRBJ2-7	many	TRBD2	TGTGCCAGCAGCCCCGCCGGGGTTTCCCTTAGCGGGAGGTTATCCTACGAGCAGTACTTC	CASSPAGVSLSGRLSYEQYF
15	TRBV9	TRBJ2-7	many	TRBD2	TGTGCCAGCAGTTTCACTAGCGGCCCCTACCACGAGCAGTACTTC	CASSFTSGPYHEQYF
15	TRBV15	TRBJ2-7	many	NA	TGTGCCACCAGCAGAGATCTGGGGGGTTTGTACGAGCAGTACTTC	CATSRDLGGLYEQYF
15	TRBV7-9	TRBJ1-4	many	TRBD1	TGTGCCAGCAGCTCCCGGGGGACAGGGATCGAAAAACTGTTTTTT	CASSSRGTGIEKLFF
12	TRBV19	TRBJ1-2	many	NA	TGTGCCAGTAGAGGGGGGGCTGGTGGCTACACCTTC	CASRGGAGGYTF
14	TRBV5-6	TRBJ1-5	many	NA	TGTGCCAGCAGCTACGGACTGGGAGGGCAGCCCCAGCATTTT	CASSYGLGGQPQHF
18	TRBV7-9	TRBJ2-3	many	TRBD2	TGTGCCAGCAGCTTATTCATTGGACTAGCGGGGGGGGCAGATACGCAGTATTTT	CASSLFIGLAGGADTQYF
13	TRBV20-1	TRBJ2-7	NA	NA	TGCAGTGCTAGCGGGGCCCGCTTCTACGCGCAGTACTTC	CSASGARFYAQYF
15	TRBV19	TRBJ2-1	many	TRBD1	TGTGCCAGTAGTACCCGGGACAGCTCCTACAATGAGCAGTTCTTC	CASSTRDSSYNEQFF
14	TRBV20-1	TRBJ1-2	many	NA	TGCAGTGCTAGAGATAAGACGGCCGCGGGTGGCTACACCTTC	CSARDKTAAGGYTF
12	TRBV20-1	TRBJ2-3	many	NA	TGCAGTGGTCGGGTCACCACAGATACGCAGTATTTT	CSGRVTTDTQYF
15	TRBV12-3/TRBV12-4	TRBJ1-2	many	NA	TGTGCCAGCAGTCCCACCCGGCCCAACAATTATGGCTACACCTTC	CASSPTRPNNYGYTF
17	TRBV4-1	TRBJ1-4	many	NA	TGCGCCAGCAGCCAAGACTACCGAGGACTTACCAATGAAAAACTGTTTTTT	CASSQDYRGLTNEKLFF
14	TRBV6-5	TRBJ2-7	NA	TRBD1	TGTGCCAGCACCGCGACAGGGGACCCCTACGAGCAGTACTTC	CASTATGDPYEQYF
13	TRBV6-5	TRBJ2-2	many	NA	TGTGCCACCACCCGTGGCAACACCGGGGAGCTGTTTTTT	CATTRGNTGELFF
18	TRBV28	TRBJ2-3	NA	NA	TGTGCCAGCAGTTTTGGAGCATCGACGGTCGGTCGGACAGATACGCAGTATTTT	CASSFGASTVGRTDTQYF
14	TRBV6-5	TRBJ2-7	many	NA	TGTGCCAGCAGTCACTCCGCAGATCCCTACGAGCAGTACTTC	CASSHSADPYEQYF
14	TRBV6-5	TRBJ2-3	many	NA	TGTGCCAGCAGTTCCGACTTTAGGGGGGATACGCAGTATTTT	CASSSDFRGDTQYF
16	TRBV2	TRBJ2-3	NA	TRBD2	TGTGCCAGCAATGTTGAGCGGGGGGTAAGGACAGATACGCAGTATTTT	CASNVERGVRTDTQYF
17	TRBV20-1	TRBJ2-1	NA	TRBD2	TGCAGTGCTAGAGAGGGAAGACTAGCGGCCTCCTACAATGAGCAGTTCTTC	CSAREGRLAASYNEQFF
12	TRBV7-9	TRBJ1-2	NA	NA	TGTGCCACCGGGGCCTACGGCCATGGCTACACCTTC	CATGAYGHGYTF
18	TRBV20-1	TRBJ2-3	many	TRBD2	TGCAGTGCTAGAACTCCCTGGGGGGGGAAATCCGGTCCAGATACGCAGTATTTT	CSARTPWGGKSGPDTQYF
14	TRBV20-1	TRBJ2-7	many	TRBD2	TGCAGTGCTAGACTAGCGGGGGGATCCTACGAGCAGTACTTC	CSARLAGGSYEQYF
15	TRBV5-1	TRBJ1-6	many	TRBD1	TGCGCCAGCAGCTTGGGACAGGGGACGAATTCACCCCTCCACTTT	CASSLGQGTNSPLHF
15	TRBV5-1	TRBJ2-2	many	NA	TGCGCCAGCTCCCGGGACGGGACGAACACCGGGGAGCTGTTTTTT	CASSRDGTNTGELFF
13	TRBV6-6	TRBJ2-7	many	NA	TGTGCCAGCCGGACAGCACACTCCTACGAGCAGTACTTC	CASRTAHSYEQYF
14	TRBV7-9	TRBJ2-1	many	TRBD2	TGTGCCAGCAGCTGGGGACTAGTTGGCAATGAGCAGTTCTTC	CASSWGLVGNEQFF
13	TRBV2	TRBJ1-1	few	TRBD1	TGTGCCAGCAGTAAGGACAGGGGCATTGAAGCTTTCTTT	CASSKDRGIEAFF
14	TRBV20-1	TRBJ1-4	many	NA	TGCAGTGCGAGGGGACGGGGAGGGAAGGAAAAACTGTTTTTT	CSARGRGGKEKLFF
12	TRBV6-6	TRBJ1-1	once	NA	TGTGCCAGCAGGGCTGAGAACACTGAAGCTTTCTTT	CASRAENTEAFF
14	TRBV13	TRBJ2-7	many	NA	TGTGCCAGCAGCTCGACTGAAAGCTCCTACGAGCAGTACTTC	CASSSTESSYEQYF
14	TRBV14	TRBJ1-6	many	NA	TGTGCCAGCGCAAGGGGGACTCATAATTCACCCCTCCACTTT	CASARGTHNSPLHF
16	TRBV6-1	TRBJ1-4	many	NA	TGTGCCAGCAGTGAAGCCTGGACAGACCGGAATGAAAAACTGTTTTTT	CASSEAWTDRNEKLFF
13	TRBV6-6	TRBJ1-1	NA	NA	TGTGCCAGCAGTTACGTGCAGAACACTGAAGCTTTCTTT	CASSYVQNTEAFF
15	TRBV6-5	TRBJ2-7	many	TRBD2	TGTGCCAGCAGTTATTCGACTAGCGCTTACTACGAGCAGTACTTC	CASSYSTSAYYEQYF
13	TRBV2	TRBJ2-7	many	NA	TGTGCCAGCAGTCGGACCCTCTTTACCGAGCAGTACTTC	CASSRTLFTEQYF
13	TRBV19	TRBJ1-1	NA	NA	TGTGCCAGTGGTATATCTCCAATCGCGGGAGCTTTCTTT	CASGISPIAGAFF
13	TRBV6-2/TRBV6-3	TRBJ2-3	many	NA	TGTGCCAGCAGGTGGGAAGTCACAGATACGCAGTATTTT	CASRWEVTDTQYF